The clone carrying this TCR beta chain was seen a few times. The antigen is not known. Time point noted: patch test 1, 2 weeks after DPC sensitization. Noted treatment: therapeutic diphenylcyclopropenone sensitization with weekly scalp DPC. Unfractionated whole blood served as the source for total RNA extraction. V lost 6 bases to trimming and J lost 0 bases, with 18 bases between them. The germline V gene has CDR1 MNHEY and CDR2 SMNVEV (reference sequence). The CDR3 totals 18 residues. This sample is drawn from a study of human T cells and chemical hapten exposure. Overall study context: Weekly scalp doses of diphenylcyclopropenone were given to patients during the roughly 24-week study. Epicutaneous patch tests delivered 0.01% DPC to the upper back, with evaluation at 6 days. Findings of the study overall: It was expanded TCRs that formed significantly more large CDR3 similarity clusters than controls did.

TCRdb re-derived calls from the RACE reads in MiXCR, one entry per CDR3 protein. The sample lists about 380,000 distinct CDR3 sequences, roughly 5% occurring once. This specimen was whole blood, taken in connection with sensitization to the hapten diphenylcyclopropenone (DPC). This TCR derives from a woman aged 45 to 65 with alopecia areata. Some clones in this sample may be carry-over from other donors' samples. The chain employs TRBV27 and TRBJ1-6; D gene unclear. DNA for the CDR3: TGTGCCAGCAGCCTTGCGGGAGCCTCGATCTCCTATAATTCACCCCTCCACTTT. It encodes CASSLAGASISYNSPLHF.